This T cell receptor beta chain was found in a study of T cells in Graves' hyperthyroidism and ophthalmopathy. Findings and caveats of the study: The authors' 13 V-J model separated ophthalmopathy from stable hyperthyroidism.

Authors of the study amplified TCR beta CDR3 regions from RNA transcripts. The HTBI primer set served for first-round RT-PCR of the TCR CDR3. TCRdb itself ran the multiplex PCR reads through MiXCR, one entry per CDR3 protein. Of hundreds of thousands of distinct CDR3 sequences listed, about 19% are singletons. Uncontrolled infection, other autoimmune disease, pregnancy and lactation each barred patients from inclusion. Diagnosis relied on clinical symptoms, serum thyroxine and TRAb, thyroid ultrasound and orbital computed tomography. V lost 6 bases, J lost 5 bases, and 4 bases stayed unmatched. Germline CDR1 is DFQATT and CDR2 is SNEGSKA (reference sequence). The length of the CDR3 is 11 residues. At least ten counts were recorded for this clonotype. Its specificity is not known.

This chain links TRBV20-1 with TRBJ2-7, with TRBD2 matching over 7 bases. Input material: blood. This clonotype was obtained from a woman between 45 and 60 years old with Graves' hyperthyroidism that later progressed to Graves' ophthalmopathy. The CDR3 spells CSARRGDEQYF. The CDR3 DNA is TGCAGTGCCCGACGGGGGGACGAGCAGTACTTC.